This T cell receptor beta chain is from a study of blood T cell repertoires in COVID-19. Background on the study: Some COVID-19 samples were acute and others convalescent; all came from the United States, Italy and Spain.

V gave up 1 base and J gave up 0 bases; unmatched junction bases: 3. Germline values: CDR1 MGHRA, CDR2 YSYEKL. The CDR3 sequence is 15 residues long. Sequencing used immunoSEQ multiplex PCR; TCRdb keeps in-frame clones, though not all of them. The repertoire has around 140,000 clones, 80% to 90% of them found once; the top ten carry 1.5% to 2%. The chain is built from TRBV4-1 and TRBJ2-7; 7 bases are shared with TRBD1. The receptor was derived from a woman aged 45 to 65 with acute or convalescent COVID-19. The sequenced sample consisted of peripheral blood. The CDR3 region is CASSQGQGFSYEQYF. The DNA of the CDR3 is TGCGCCAGCAGCCAAGGACAGGGCTTCTCCTACGAGCAGTACTTC.